The source of this TCR beta chain is a study of blood T cell repertoires in COVID-19. Study information: Collection of acute and convalescent COVID-19 samples took place in the United States, Italy and Spain. Sources were T cells, B-cell-depleted T cells, or PBMCs; the material itself was cDNA or gDNA.

Original methodology: The assay estimated nucleated cells by amplifying reference gene primers. Clones were read by immunoSEQ multiplex PCR, and TCRdb kept only the in-frame ones, dropping some. The D gene and trimming were derived from the DNA, and the V and J assignments and clone size from that table. The sample has about 360,000 clones; 80% to 90% are singletons. The CDR3 is 16 residues long. The germline V gene has CDR1 SGHRS and CDR2 YFSETQ. V gave up 3 bases and J gave up 1 base; unmatched junction bases: 9. The Seattle patients joined while their infection was active and were tracked longitudinally afterward.

The V call is TRBV5-1, the J call TRBJ1-1; 7 bases are a match to TRBD1. This receptor was identified in a woman aged 55-75 years with COVID-19, enrolled during active disease. Sequenced material: peripheral blood. The CDR3 loop reads CASSSTLQGRNTEAFF. CDR3 DNA sequence: TGCGCCAGCAGCTCAACCTTACAGGGGAGGAACACTGAAGCTTTCTTT.